This TCR beta chain was documented in a study of T cells after yellow fever vaccination. Study observations and caveats: The booster saw the reappearance of most primary-vaccination clones (approximately 97% CD4, 80% to 90% CD8).

TCRdb itself ran the 5' RACE reads through MiXCR, one entry per CDR3 protein. Of roughly 250,000 distinct CDR3 sequences detected, over 10% appear once; the ten largest clones hold 0.4% to 0.55%. On this clonotype: The antigen remains unidentified.

The receptor was isolated from a man between 25 and 39 years old who received the YFV17D yellow fever vaccine. Sample: CD4+ T cells sorted from PBMCs, taken 45 days after the yellow fever booster vaccination.

The CDR3 sequence: CASSVGLAGDSYEQYF. DNA of the CDR3: TGTGCCAGCAGCGTAGGGCTAGCGGGCGACTCCTACGAGCAGTACTTC. The rearrangement joins TRBV9 to TRBJ2-7, with 8 bases fitting TRBD2. Germline lookup yields CDR1 SGDLS and CDR2 YYNGEE. This CDR3 has 16 residues. J lost 0 bases, V lost 0 bases, and 5 bases had no gene match.